This is a list of T cell receptor beta chains from one sample in a study of control samples from healthy donors and cancer patients. Sequenced by immunoSEQ multiplex PCR; TCRdb stores in-frame clones only, minus some. This table holds under 150,000 clones, over 85% found once. The specimen sequenced was blood. All receptors derive from a man aged 30 to 39 in good health. Both conserved end residues are part of each CDR3. D genes are given only for firm matches. Clone size appears in some rows only: once, few, many, or a class for an expanded clone.

>TRBJ2-1|TRBV9|TRBD2|few
CASSSGRVTEQFF
TGTGCCAGCAGCAGCGGGAGGGTCACTGAGCAGTTCTTC
>TRBJ2-7|TRBV6-2/TRBV6-3|-|-
CASSKRALYEQYF
TGTGCCAGCAGTAAGAGGGCCCTCTACGAGCAGTACTTC
>TRBJ2-5|TRBV15|TRBD2|-
CATSRPTSGRQETQYF
TGTGCCACCAGCAGACCGACTAGCGGCAGGCAAGAGACCCAGTACTTC
>TRBJ1-3|TRBV27|-|-
CASRRDAVNSGNTIYF
TGTGCCAGCCGTAGAGACGCGGTCAACTCTGGAAACACCATATATTTT
>TRBJ2-1|TRBV6-4|TRBD2|-
CASSDMGAGELRDEQFF
TGTGCCAGCAGTGACATGGGAGCGGGGGAACTTAGGGATGAGCAGTTCTTC
>TRBJ2-5|TRBV27|-|few
CASSTRTPPGTQYF
TGTGCCAGCAGTACCCGGACACCTCCGGGGACCCAGTACTTC
>TRBJ1-5|TRBV19|-|-
CASTLGFQQPQHF
TGTGCCAGTACGTTGGGTTTTCAGCAGCCCCAGCATTTT
>TRBJ1-1|TRBV5-6|-|-
CASSLGRSPNTEAFF
TGTGCCAGCAGCTTAGGCAGGTCGCCGAACACTGAAGCTTTCTTT
>TRBJ2-1|TRBV10-3|-|-
CAISDSRDEQFF
TGTGCCATCAGTGATAGCAGGGATGAGCAGTTCTTC
>TRBJ1-1|TRBV28|TRBD1|-
CASSLQGANEAFF
TGTGCCAGCAGTTTACAGGGGGCGAATGAAGCTTTCTTT
>TRBJ1-2|TRBV10-3|TRBD1|-
CAISELKGAGGYTF
TGTGCCATCAGTGAGCTGAAGGGGGCGGGTGGCTACACCTTC
>TRBJ2-3|TRBV7-9|-|-
CASSLVSSTDTQYF
TGTGCCAGCAGCTTAGTGTCTAGCACAGATACGCAGTATTTT
>TRBJ2-5|TRBV19|-|-
CASSIVSGWEETQYF
TGTGCCAGTAGTATAGTGTCGGGGTGGGAAGAGACCCAGTACTTC
>TRBJ2-3|TRBV11-2|TRBD2|-
CASSLGTSGRLYTQYF
TGTGCCAGCAGCTTAGGGACTAGCGGGAGATTGTATACGCAGTATTTT
>TRBJ2-5|TRBV15|TRBD2|-
CATSREGAGVQETQYF
TGTGCCACCAGCAGAGAGGGTGCGGGGGTCCAAGAGACCCAGTACTTC
>TRBJ1-2|TRBV5-6|-|-
CASSFLGQPYGYTF
TGTGCCAGCAGCTTTTTGGGGCAGCCTTATGGCTACACCTTC
>TRBJ2-5|TRBV7-8|-|-
CASSRGSEETQYF
TGTGCCAGCAGCCGGGGGAGCGAAGAGACCCAGTACTTC
>TRBJ1-1|TRBV28|-|once
CASTPGTGRNTEAFF
TGTGCCAGCACCCCTGGAACGGGTAGGAACACTGAAGCTTTCTTT
>TRBJ1-2|TRBV19|-|once
CASSRQGNYGYTF
TGTGCCAGTAGCCGCCAGGGTAACTATGGCTACACCTTC
>TRBJ1-1|TRBV2|-|-
CASSEALLRVAFF
TGTGCCAGCAGTGAAGCGCTTCTCAGGGTAGCTTTCTTT
>TRBJ1-3|TRBV7-9|-|-
CASSQGRISGNTIYF
TGTGCCAGCAGCCAAGGACGGATCTCTGGAAACACCATATATTTT
>TRBJ2-3|TRBV5-1|-|-
CASSAQVSDTQYF
TGCGCCAGCAGTGCACAGGTTTCAGATACGCAGTATTTT
>TRBJ2-1|TRBV5-6|-|once
CASSLVRAQKYNEQFF
TGTGCCAGCAGCTTGGTCAGGGCACAAAAATACAATGAGCAGTTCTTC
>TRBJ2-2|TRBV3-1/TRBV3-2|-|-
CASSRPDRRRGSGELFF
TGTGCCAGCAGCAGACCCGACCGGCGGCGCGGGTCCGGGGAGCTGTTTTTT
>TRBJ2-1|TRBV13|-|once
CASTSPQPLLTNEQFF
TGTGCCAGCACAAGTCCACAGCCACTACTAACAAATGAGCAGTTCTTC
>TRBJ1-4|TRBV3-1/TRBV3-2|-|once
CASSQDHQGLNEKLFF
TGTGCCAGCAGCCAAGATCACCAGGGTCTGAATGAAAAACTGTTTTTT
>TRBJ2-5|TRBV25-1|TRBD2|-
CASSRGTSGIRKTQYF
TGTGCCAGCAGTAGAGGGACTAGCGGGATTCGAAAGACCCAGTACTTC
>TRBJ1-5|TRBV6-6|-|-
CASSLDSNQPQHF
TGTGCCAGCAGTTTGGATAGCAATCAGCCCCAGCATTTT
>TRBJ1-1|TRBV4-2|-|-
CASSQERVYEAFF
TGTGCCAGCAGCCAAGAAAGGGTGTATGAAGCTTTCTTT
>TRBJ2-1|TRBV10-2|TRBD2|-
CASTGTSGISYNEQFF
TGCGCCAGCACAGGGACTAGCGGGATCTCCTACAATGAGCAGTTCTTC
>TRBJ2-3|TRBV19|-|-
CASSIRGLPTDTQYF
TGTGCCAGTAGTATCCGGGGACTCCCCACAGATACGCAGTATTTT
>TRBJ1-1|TRBV27|-|-
CASTSRGRDTEAFF
TGTGCCAGCACTTCCAGGGGCAGAGACACTGAAGCTTTCTTT
>TRBJ1-5|TRBV4-2|TRBD1|-
CASSQEMTGELNQPQHF
TGTGCCAGCAGCCAAGAAATGACAGGGGAACTTAATCAGCCCCAGCATTTT
>TRBJ1-2|TRBV6-6|-|-
CASSYSNYGYTF
TGTGCCAGCAGTTATTCTAACTATGGCTACACCTTC
>TRBJ1-1|TRBV7-9|TRBD1|-
CASTLPGQGLVTEAFF
TGTGCCAGCACCCTGCCCGGACAGGGCTTGGTCACTGAAGCTTTCTTT
>TRBJ1-1|TRBV28|TRBD1|-
CASRTQGRGTEAFF
TGTGCCAGCAGAACACAGGGGAGGGGGACTGAAGCTTTCTTT
>TRBJ2-3|TRBV11-3|-|-
CASSVSNPDTQYF
TGTGCCAGCAGCGTTAGCAACCCAGATACGCAGTATTTT
>TRBJ1-5|TRBV2|TRBD1|few
CASRAGTGNQPQHF
TGTGCCAGCAGAGCCGGGACAGGCAATCAGCCCCAGCATTTT